These 5 T cell receptor beta chains share one sample of origin, sequenced in a study of cytomegalovirus exposure and HLA in healthy donors. Researchers ran the PCR with 60 Vbeta and 13 Jbeta primers. Here immunoSEQ multiplex PCR was the method, and the copy in TCRdb shows in-frame clones only, minus some. This sample has around 130,000 clones; approximately 80% occur once, and the top ten carry 1% to 1.5%. The sequenced material came from PBMCs. The receptor source for this set is a girl aged 2 to 9 in good health and CMV-seronegative.

V usage is TRBV15 and J usage is TRBJ1-2; D remains unclear. Germline V gives CDR1 LNHNV, CDR2 YYDKDF (reference sequence). This CDR3 comprises 17 residues. V gave up 1 base and J gave up 6 bases, with 21 bases separating them. As DNA, the CDR3 is TGTGCCACCAGCAGAGGCCCCTCCGGGGTGGGATCGCATGGCTACACCTTC. Translating it yields CATSRGPSGVGSHGYTF.

This chain links TRBV10-3 with TRBJ1-1; D is unresolved. V lost 8 bases and J lost 5, with 12 bases in between. The germline V gene encodes CDR1 ENHRY and CDR2 SYGVKD. The CDR3 has 12 amino acids. Written as DNA, the CDR3 is TGTGCCATCGGACTCCTAGGGACTGAAGCTTTCTTT. This gives the protein CAIGLLGTEAFF.

J is TRBJ1-1 and V is TRBV5-4; the match to TRBD1 covers 9 bases. The V segment lost 5 bases and the J segment 4 bases; nucleotides outside the gene matches: 6. Germline CDR1 reads SGHNT; CDR2 reads YYREEE (reference sequence). This CDR3 has 14 amino acids. The CDR3 region is CASRVGQGSTEAFF. CDR3 sequence (DNA): TGTGCCAGCAGGGTAGGACAGGGGAGCACTGAAGCTTTCTTT.

In its sample, this clone was seen a few times. This rearrangement joins TRBV5-1 to TRBJ2-1, with TRBD2 matching 9 bases. The V gene's germline CDR1 is SGHRS and CDR2 YFSETQ. The CDR3 covers 15 residues. With V trimmed by 4 bases and J by 7 bases, 9 bases remained unmatched. CDR3 region: CASSEGGGDVNEQFF. DNA for the CDR3: TGCGCCAGCAGCGAAGGCGGGGGGGACGTGAATGAGCAGTTCTTC.

For the CDR3, the DNA is TGTGCCAGCAGAGCAGGACAGATTAATGAAAAACTGTTTTTT. Its translation is CASRAGQINEKLFF. The rearrangement uses TRBV28 and TRBJ1-4; possible D gene TRBD1, 6 bases. This CDR3 contains 14 residues. Trimming cost V 6 bases and J 4 bases, with 12 bases left between them. CDR1 is MDHEN and CDR2 is SYDVKM in the germline V gene.